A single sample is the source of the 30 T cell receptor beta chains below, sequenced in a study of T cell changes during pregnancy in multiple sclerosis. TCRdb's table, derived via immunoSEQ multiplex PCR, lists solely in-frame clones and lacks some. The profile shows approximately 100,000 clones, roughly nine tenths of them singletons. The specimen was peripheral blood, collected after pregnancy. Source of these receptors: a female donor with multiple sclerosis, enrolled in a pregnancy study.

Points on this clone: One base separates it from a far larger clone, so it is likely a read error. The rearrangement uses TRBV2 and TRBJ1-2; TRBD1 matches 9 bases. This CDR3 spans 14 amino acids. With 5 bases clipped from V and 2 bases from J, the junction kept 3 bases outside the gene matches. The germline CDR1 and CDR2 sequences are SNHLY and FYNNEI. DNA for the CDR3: TGTGCCAGCAGTTTACAGGGGGCCAACTATGGCTACACCTTC. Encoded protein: CASSLQGANYGYTF.

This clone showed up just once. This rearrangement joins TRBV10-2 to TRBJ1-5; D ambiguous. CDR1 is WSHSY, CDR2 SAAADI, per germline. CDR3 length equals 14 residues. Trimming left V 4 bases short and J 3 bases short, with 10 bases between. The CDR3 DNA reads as TGCGCCAGCAGTGCTTGGCAGGTCAATCAGCCCCAGCATTTT. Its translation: CASSAWQVNQPQHF.

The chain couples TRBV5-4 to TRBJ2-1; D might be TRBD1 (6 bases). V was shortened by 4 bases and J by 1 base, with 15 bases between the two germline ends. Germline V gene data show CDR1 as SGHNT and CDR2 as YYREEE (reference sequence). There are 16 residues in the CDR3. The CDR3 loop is CASSPTGFQSYNEQFF. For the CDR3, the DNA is TGTGCCAGCAGCCCTACAGGGTTTCAATCCTACAATGAGCAGTTCTTC.

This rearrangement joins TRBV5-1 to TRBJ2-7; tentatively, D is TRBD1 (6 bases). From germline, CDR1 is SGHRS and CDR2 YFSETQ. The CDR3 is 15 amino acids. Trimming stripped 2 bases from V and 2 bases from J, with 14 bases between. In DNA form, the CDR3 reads TGCGCCAGCAGCTTCGGACCGGACAGCCCCTACGAGCAGTACTTC. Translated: CASSFGPDSPYEQYF.

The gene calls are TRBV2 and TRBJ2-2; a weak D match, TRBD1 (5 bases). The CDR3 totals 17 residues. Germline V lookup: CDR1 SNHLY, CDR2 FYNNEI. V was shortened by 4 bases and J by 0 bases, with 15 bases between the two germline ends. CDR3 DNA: TGTGCCAGCAGTGCCGGACCAAGGGGCACGAACACCGGGGAGCTGTTTTTT. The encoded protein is CASSAGPRGTNTGELFF.

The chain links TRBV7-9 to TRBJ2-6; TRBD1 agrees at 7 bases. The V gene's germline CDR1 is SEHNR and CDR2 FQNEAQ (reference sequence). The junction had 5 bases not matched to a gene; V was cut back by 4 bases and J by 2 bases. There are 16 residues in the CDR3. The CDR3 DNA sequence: TGTGCCAGCAGCTCGCAACAGGGGACTGGGGCCAACGTCCTGACTTTC. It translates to CASSSQQGTGANVLTF.

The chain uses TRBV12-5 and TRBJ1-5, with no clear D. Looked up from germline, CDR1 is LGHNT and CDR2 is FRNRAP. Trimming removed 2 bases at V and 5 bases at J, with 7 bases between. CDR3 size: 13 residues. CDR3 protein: CASGLPLDQPQHF. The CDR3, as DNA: TGTGCTAGTGGTTTGCCGTTAGATCAGCCCCAGCATTTT.

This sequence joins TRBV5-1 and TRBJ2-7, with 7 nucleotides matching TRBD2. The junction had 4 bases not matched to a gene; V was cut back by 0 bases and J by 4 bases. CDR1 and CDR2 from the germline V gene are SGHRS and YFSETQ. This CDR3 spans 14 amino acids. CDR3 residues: CASSLAVGGYEQYF. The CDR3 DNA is TGCGCCAGCAGCTTGGCCGTGGGAGGGTACGAGCAGTACTTC.

The CDR3 loop is CASALGTGGTEAFF. The DNA for the CDR3 is TGTGCCAGTGCATTAGGGACAGGGGGCACTGAAGCTTTCTTT. The chain combines TRBV18 with TRBJ1-1; 11 nucleotides line up with TRBD1. V trimming: 9 bases; J trimming: 4 bases; junction bases outside the gene matches: 7. The CDR3 consists of 14 residues. CDR1 and CDR2 (germline): KGHSH, LQKENI.

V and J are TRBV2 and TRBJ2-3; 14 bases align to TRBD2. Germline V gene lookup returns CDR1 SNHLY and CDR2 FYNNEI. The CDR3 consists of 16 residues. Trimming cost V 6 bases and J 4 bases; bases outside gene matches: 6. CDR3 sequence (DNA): TGTGCCAGCAGCTGGGAGACTAGCGGGGGGGCAGATACGCAGTATTTT. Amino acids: CASSWETSGGADTQYF.

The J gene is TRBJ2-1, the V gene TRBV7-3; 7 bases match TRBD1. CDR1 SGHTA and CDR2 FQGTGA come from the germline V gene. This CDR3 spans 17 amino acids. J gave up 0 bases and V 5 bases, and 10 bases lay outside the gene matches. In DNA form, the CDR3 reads TGTGCCAGCAGCAACCCCGGGACAGTTAGCTCCTACAATGAGCAGTTCTTC. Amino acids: CASSNPGTVSSYNEQFF.

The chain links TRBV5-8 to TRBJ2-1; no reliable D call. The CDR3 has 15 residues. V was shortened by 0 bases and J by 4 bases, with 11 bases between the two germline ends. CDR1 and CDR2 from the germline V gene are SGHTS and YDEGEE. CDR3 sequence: CASSLGAGYYNEQFF. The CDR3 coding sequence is TGTGCCAGCAGCTTGGGGGCTGGGTATTACAATGAGCAGTTCTTC.

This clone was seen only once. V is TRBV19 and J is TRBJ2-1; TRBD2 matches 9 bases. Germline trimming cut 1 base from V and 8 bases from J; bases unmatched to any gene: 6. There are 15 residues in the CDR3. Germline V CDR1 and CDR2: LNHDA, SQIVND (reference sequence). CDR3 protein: CASSIASGGRDEQFF. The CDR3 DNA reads TGTGCCAGTAGTATAGCCAGCGGGGGGAGGGATGAGCAGTTCTTC.

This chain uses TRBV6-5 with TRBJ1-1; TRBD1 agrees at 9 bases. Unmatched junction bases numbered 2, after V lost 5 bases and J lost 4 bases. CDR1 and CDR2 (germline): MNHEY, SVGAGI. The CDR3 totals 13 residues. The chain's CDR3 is CASSRDRATEAFF. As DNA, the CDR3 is TGTGCCAGCAGTCGGGACAGGGCCACTGAAGCTTTCTTT.

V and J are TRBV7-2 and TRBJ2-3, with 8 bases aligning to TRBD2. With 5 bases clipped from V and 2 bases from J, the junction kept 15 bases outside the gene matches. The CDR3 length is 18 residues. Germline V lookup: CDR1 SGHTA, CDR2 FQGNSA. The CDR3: CASSPFGGLAGVTDTQYF. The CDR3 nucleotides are TGTGCCAGCAGCCCCTTCGGGGGGCTAGCGGGCGTCACAGATACGCAGTATTTT.

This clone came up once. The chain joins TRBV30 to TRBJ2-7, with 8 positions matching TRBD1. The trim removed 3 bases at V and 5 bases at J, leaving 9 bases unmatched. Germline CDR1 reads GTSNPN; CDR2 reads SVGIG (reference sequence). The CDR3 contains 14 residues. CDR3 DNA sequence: TGTGCCTGGAGGAGACAGGGGATGTTGCACGAGCAGTACTTC. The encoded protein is CAWRRQGMLHEQYF.

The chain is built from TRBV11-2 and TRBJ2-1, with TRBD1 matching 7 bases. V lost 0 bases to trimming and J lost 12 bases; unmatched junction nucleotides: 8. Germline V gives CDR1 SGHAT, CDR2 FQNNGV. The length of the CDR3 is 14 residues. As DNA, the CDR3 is TGTGCCAGCAGCTTAGAGCGACAGGGAGATTCGCAGTTCTTC. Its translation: CASSLERQGDSQFF. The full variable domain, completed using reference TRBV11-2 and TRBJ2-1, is EAGVAQSPRYKIIEKRQSVAFWCNPISGHATLYWYQQILGQGPKLLIQFQNNGVVDDSQLPKDRFSAERLKGVDSTLKIQPAKLEDSAVYLCASSLERQGDSQFFGPGTRLTVL.

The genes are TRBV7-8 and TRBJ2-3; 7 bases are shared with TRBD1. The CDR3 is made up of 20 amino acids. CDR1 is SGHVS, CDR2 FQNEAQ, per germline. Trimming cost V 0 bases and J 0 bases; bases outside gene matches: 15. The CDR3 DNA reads TGTGCCAGCAGCTTAGCGTATTCTGTAGGGGACAGCCCTAGCACAGATACGCAGTATTTT. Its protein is CASSLAYSVGDSPSTDTQYF.

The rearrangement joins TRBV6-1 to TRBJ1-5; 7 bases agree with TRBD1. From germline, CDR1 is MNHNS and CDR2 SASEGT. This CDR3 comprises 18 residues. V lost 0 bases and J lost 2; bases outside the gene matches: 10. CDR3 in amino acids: CASSEAREETGGNQPQHF. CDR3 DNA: TGTGCCAGCAGTGAAGCTAGAGAAGAAACAGGGGGCAATCAGCCCCAGCATTTT.

CDR3 loop: CASSPIPSGGAHAVDTQYF. The CDR3 coding sequence is TGTGCCAGCTCACCAATCCCCAGCGGGGGGGCCCATGCAGTAGATACGCAGTATTTT. V gene TRBV18 combines with J gene TRBJ2-3; 10 bases align to TRBD2. Germline CDR1 KGHSH, CDR2 LQKENI. The CDR3 covers 19 residues. V lost 2 bases, J lost 5 bases, and 16 bases stayed unmatched.

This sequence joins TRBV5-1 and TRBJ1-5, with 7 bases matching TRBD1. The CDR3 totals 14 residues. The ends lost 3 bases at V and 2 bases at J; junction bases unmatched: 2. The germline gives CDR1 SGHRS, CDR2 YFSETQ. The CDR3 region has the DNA TGCGCCAGCAGCTCAGGACAGGGCAATCAGCCCCAGCATTTT. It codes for CASSSGQGNQPQHF.

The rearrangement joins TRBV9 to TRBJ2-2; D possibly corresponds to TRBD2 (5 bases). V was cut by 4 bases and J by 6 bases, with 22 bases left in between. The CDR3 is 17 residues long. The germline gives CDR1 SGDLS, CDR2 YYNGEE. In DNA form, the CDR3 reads TGTGCCAGCAGCCCTAACACCGGGGTAGGGAAGTCCGGGGAGCTGTTTTTT. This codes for CASSPNTGVGKSGELFF.

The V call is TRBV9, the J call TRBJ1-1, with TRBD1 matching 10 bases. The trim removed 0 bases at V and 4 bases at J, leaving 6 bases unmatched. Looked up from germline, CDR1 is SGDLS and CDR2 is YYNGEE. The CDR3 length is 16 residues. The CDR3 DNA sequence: TGTGCCAGCAGCGTAGCTCGGGGGGACAGGGGCACTGAAGCTTTCTTT. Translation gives CASSVARGDRGTEAFF.

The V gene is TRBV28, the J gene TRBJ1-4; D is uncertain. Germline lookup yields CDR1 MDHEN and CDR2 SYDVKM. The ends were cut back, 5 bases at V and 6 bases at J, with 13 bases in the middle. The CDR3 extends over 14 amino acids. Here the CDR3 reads CASSSRFVDEKLFF. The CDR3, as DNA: TGTGCCAGCAGTAGCAGGTTTGTGGATGAAAAACTGTTTTTT.

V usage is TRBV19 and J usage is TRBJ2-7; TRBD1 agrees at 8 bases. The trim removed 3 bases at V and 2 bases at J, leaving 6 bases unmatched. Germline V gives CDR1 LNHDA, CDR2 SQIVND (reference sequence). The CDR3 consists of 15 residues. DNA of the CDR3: TGTGCCAGTAGTATCGGGACAGGCCGGGCCTACGAGCAGTACTTC. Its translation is CASSIGTGRAYEQYF. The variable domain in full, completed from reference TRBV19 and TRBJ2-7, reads DGGITQSPKYLFRKEGQNVTLSCEQNLNHDAMYWYRQDPGQGLRLIYYSQIVNDFQKGDIAEGYSVSREKKESFPLTVTSAQKNPTAFYLCASSIGTGRAYEQYFGPGTRLTVT.

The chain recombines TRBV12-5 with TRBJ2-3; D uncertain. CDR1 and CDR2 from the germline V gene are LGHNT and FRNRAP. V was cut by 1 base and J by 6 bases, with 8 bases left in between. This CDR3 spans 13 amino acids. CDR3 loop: CASGLDERDTQYF. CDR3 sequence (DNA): TGTGCTAGTGGTTTGGACGAGAGGGATACGCAGTATTTT.

The CDR3 sequence: CASSHQTVTNEQFF. CDR3 coding DNA: TGTGCCAGCAGCCATCAGACAGTCACCAATGAGCAGTTCTTC. The rearrangement joins TRBV14 to TRBJ2-1; D might be TRBD1 (5 bases). Germline-derived CDR1 and CDR2 are SGHDN and FVKESK. V was clipped by 3 bases and J by 6 bases, with 12 bases between them. The CDR3 contains 14 residues.

The CDR3 protein is CASSVSRLPYNEQFF. CDR3 coding DNA: TGTGCCAGCAGTGTTTCCAGACTCCCCTACAATGAGCAGTTCTTC. The chain couples TRBV27 to TRBJ2-1, with D hard to call. Germline V gives CDR1 MNHEY, CDR2 SMNVEV (reference sequence). CDR3 length equals 15 residues. V dropped 5 bases and J dropped 2 bases, with 13 bases sitting between them.

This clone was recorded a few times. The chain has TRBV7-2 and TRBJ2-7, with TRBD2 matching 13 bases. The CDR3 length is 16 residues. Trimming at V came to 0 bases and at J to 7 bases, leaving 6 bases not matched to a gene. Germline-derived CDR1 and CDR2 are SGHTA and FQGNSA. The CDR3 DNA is TGTGCCAGCAGCTTAGCCGGGACTAGCGGGGCGGGGGAGCAGTACTTC. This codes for CASSLAGTSGAGEQYF. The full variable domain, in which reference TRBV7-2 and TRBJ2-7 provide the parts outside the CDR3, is GAGVSQSPSNKVTEKGKDVELRCDPISGHTALYWYRQSLGQGLEFLIYFQGNSAPDKSGLPSDRFSAERTGGSVSTLTIQRTQQEDSAVYLCASSLAGTSGAGEQYFGPGTRLTVT.

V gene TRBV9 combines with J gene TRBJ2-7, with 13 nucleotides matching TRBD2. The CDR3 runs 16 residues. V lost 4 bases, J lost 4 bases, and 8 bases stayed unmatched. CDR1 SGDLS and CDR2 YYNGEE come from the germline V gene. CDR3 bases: TGTGCCAGCAGCCCTACTGGACTAGCGGGAGAATACGAGCAGTACTTC. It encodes CASSPTGLAGEYEQYF. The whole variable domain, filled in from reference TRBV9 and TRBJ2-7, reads DSGVTQTPKHLITATGQRVTLRCSPRSGDLSVYWYQQSLDQGLQFLIQYYNGEERAKGNILERFSAQQFPDLHSELNLSSLELGDSALYFCASSPTGLAGEYEQYFGPGTRLTVT.